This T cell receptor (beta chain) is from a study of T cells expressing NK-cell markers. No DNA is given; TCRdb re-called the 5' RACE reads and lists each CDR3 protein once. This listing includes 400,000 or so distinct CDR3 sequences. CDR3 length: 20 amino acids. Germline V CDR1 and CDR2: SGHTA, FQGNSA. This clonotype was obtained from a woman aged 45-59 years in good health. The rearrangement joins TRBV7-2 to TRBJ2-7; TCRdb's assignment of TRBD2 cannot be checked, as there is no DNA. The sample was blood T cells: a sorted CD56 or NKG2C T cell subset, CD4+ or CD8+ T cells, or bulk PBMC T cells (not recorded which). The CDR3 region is CASSFDQRPDLAGKFYEQYF.